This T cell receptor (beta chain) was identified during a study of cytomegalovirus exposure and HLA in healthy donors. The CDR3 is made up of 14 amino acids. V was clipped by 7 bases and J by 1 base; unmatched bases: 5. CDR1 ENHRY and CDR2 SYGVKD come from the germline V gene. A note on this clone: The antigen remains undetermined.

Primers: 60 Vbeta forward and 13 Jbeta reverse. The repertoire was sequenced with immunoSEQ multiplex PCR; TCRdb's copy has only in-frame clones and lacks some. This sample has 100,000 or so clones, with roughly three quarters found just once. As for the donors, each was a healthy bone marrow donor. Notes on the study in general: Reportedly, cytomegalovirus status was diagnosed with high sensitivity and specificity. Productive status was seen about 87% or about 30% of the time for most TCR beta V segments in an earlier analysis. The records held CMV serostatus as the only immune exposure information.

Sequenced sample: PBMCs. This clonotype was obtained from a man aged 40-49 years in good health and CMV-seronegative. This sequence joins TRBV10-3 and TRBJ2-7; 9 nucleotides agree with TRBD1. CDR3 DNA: TGTGCCATCAATCCGGGACAGGGTTCCTACGAGCAGTACTTC. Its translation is CAINPGQGSYEQYF.